Listed below are T cell receptor beta chains from one sample, sequenced in a study of cytomegalovirus exposure and HLA in healthy donors. Clones were sequenced by immunoSEQ multiplex PCR, and TCRdb holds only the in-frame ones, with some missing. The sample consists of more than 100,000 clones, around three fifths of them appearing once. Input material: PBMCs. Receptors were obtained from a woman aged 40-49 years in good health and CMV-seropositive. CDR3s include the opening cysteine and the closing phenylalanine or tryptophan.

V gene	J gene	CDR3 protein
TRBV2	TRBJ1-3	CASSEGRRDKLYF
TRBV14	TRBJ1-2	CASSQVRSYGYTF
TRBV11-2	TRBJ1-6	CASSLGQGVSPLHF
TRBV9	TRBJ2-7	CASSPDLAGPYEQYF
TRBV14	TRBJ2-7	CASSQLGLGEQYF
TRBV5-6	TRBJ2-3	CASSLEAADTQYF
TRBV5-5	TRBJ2-7	CASSPSYEQYF
TRBV21-1	TRBJ2-7	CASSKRRWGGQGIYEQYF
TRBV7-8	TRBJ2-3	CASSPSGGSTDTQYF
TRBV28	TRBJ1-1	CASSLSRGAFF
TRBV6-1	TRBJ1-5	CASRLEIYSNQPQHF
TRBV27	TRBJ2-3	CASRLALGTDTQYF
TRBV6-5	TRBJ2-5	CASSYTAEGETQYF
TRBV6-9	TRBJ2-7	CASSYLKTSGSYEQYF
TRBV6-5	TRBJ1-2	CASRTGDYGYPF
TRBV28	TRBJ1-3	CASSPTGKGNTIYF
TRBV5-1	TRBJ2-5	CASSPGLAGETQYF
TRBV7-7	TRBJ2-1	CASSPSRLAGSRHEQFF
TRBV4-2	TRBJ2-7	CASSRLGEADNSYEQYF
TRBV2	TRBJ1-5	CASSTRTSNSNQPQHF
TRBV14	TRBJ2-1	CASSQGRLAGFNEQFF
TRBV5-5	TRBJ2-7	CASSSLEGLMVYEQYF
TRBV6-5	TRBJ1-2	CASSPRQGYGYTF
TRBV11-2	TRBJ1-2	CASSLGQKYGYTF
TRBV2	TRBJ1-2	CASSGQGSEYGYTF
TRBV10-3	TRBJ1-5	CAISERGNQPQHF
TRBV10-3	TRBJ2-5	CAISDSERETQYF
TRBV6-6	TRBJ2-2	CASSYAGDRVTGELFF
TRBV2	TRBJ2-1	CASSDPGHTYNEQFF
TRBV15	TRBJ2-3	CATRTWTSGSTDTQYF
TRBV10-1	TRBJ2-1	CASSAPTSGPFF
TRBV15	TRBJ1-2	CATSSNRGGYTF
TRBV28	TRBJ2-7	CASRPPGQGAPAQYF
TRBV5-6	TRBJ2-3	CATGRGAGFTDTQYF
TRBV5-6	TRBJ2-5	CASSLGGRAKETQYF
TRBV6-5	TRBJ2-7	CASSYSNGLAHEQYF
TRBV9	TRBJ1-1	CASSSEGQAGTEAFF
TRBV30	TRBJ1-3	CAWSVTRTGGRNTIYF